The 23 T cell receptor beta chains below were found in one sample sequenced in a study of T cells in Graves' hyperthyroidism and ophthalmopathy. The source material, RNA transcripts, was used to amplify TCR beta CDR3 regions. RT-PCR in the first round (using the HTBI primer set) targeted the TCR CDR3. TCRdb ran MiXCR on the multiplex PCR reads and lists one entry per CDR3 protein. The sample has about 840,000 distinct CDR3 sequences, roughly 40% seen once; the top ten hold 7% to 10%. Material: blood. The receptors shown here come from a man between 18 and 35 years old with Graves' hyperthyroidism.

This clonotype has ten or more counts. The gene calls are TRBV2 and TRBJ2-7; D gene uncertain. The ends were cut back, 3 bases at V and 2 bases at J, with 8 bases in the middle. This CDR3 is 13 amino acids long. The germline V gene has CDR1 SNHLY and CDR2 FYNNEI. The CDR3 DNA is TGTGCCAGCAGTGACCCCACTACCTACGAGCAGTACTTC. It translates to CASSDPTTYEQYF.

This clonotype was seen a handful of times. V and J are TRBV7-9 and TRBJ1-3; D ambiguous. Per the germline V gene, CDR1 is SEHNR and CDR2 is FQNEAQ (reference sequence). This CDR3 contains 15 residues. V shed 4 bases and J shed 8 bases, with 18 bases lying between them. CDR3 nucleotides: TGTGCCAGCAGCTCCCCCGGGAGCACGATTCACACCATATATTTT. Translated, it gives CASSSPGSTIHTIYF.

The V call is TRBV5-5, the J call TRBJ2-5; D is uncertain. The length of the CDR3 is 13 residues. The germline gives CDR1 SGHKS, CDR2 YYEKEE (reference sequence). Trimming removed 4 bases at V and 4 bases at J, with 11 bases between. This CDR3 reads CASSLSVGETQYF. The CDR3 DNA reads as TGTGCCAGCAGCCTCTCCGTGGGAGAGACCCAGTACTTC.

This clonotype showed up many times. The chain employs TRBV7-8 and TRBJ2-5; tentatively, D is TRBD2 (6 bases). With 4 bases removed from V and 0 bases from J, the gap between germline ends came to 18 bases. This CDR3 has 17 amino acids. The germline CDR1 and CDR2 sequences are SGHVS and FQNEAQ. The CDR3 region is CASSSYRDSKYQETQYF. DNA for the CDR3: TGTGCCAGCAGCTCATACCGGGACTCAAAGTACCAAGAGACCCAGTACTTC.

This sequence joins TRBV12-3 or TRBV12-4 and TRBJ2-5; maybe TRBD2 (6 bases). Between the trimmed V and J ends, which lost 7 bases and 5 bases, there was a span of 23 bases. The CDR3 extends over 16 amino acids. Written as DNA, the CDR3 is TGTGCCAGCACCCGAAGTGGGGGGTCTATTCAGGAGACCCAGTACTTC. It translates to CASTRSGGSIQETQYF.

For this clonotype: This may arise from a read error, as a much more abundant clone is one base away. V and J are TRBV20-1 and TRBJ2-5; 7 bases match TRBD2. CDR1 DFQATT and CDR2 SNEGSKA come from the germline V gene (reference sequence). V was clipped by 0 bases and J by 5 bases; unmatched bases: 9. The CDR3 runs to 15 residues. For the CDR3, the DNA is TGCAGTGCTAGAGATCTGACTAACGGGGGGGAGACCCAGTACTTC. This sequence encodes CSARDLTNGGETQYF.

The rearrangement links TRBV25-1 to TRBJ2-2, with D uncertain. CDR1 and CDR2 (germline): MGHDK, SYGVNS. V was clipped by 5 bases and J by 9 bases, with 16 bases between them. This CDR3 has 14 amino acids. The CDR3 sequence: CASSYSAAVRELFF. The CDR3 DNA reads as TGTGCCAGCAGTTACTCGGCGGCGGTCCGGGAGCTGTTTTTT.

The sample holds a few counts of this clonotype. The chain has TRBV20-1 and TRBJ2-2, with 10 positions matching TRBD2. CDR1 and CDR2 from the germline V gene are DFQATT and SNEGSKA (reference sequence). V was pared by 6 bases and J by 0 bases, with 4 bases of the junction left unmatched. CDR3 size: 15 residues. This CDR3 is CSARLAGPNTGELFF. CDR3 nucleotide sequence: TGCAGTGCGAGACTAGCGGGTCCGAACACCGGGGAGCTGTTTTTT.

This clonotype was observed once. CDR3 in amino acids: CASSVEGKTYEQYF. In nucleotides, the CDR3 is TGTGCCAGCAGCGTAGAGGGGAAGACGTACGAGCAGTACTTC. V gene TRBV9 combines with J gene TRBJ2-7, with TRBD1 as a possible D gene (5 bases). V shed 0 bases and J shed 4 bases, with 11 bases lying between them. The germline V gene encodes CDR1 SGDLS and CDR2 YYNGEE. The CDR3 totals 14 residues.

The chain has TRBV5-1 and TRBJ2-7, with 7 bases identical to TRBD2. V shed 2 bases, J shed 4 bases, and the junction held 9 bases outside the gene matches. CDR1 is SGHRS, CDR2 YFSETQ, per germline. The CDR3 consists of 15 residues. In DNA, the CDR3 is TGCGCCAGCAGCTTATCCTCACCGGGGGGATACGAGCAGTACTTC. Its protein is CASSLSSPGGYEQYF. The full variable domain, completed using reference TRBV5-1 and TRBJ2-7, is KAGVTQTPRYLIKTRGQQVTLSCSPISGHRSVSWYQQTPGQGLQFLFEYFSETQRNKGNFPGRFSGRQFSNSRSEMNVSTLELGDSALYLCASSLSSPGGYEQYFGPGTRLTVT.

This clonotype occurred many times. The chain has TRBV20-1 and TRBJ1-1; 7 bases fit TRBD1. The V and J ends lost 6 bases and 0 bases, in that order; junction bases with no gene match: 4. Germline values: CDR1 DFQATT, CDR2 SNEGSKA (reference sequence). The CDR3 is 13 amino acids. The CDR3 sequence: CSASGQMNTEAFF. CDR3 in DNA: TGCAGTGCCTCGGGACAGATGAACACTGAAGCTTTCTTT.

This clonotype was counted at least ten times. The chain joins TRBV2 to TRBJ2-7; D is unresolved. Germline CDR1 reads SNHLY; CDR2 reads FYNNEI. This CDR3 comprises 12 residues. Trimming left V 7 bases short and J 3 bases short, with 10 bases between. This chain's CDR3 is CASMGAYYEQYF. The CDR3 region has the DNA TGTGCCAGCATGGGCGCCTACTACGAGCAGTACTTC.

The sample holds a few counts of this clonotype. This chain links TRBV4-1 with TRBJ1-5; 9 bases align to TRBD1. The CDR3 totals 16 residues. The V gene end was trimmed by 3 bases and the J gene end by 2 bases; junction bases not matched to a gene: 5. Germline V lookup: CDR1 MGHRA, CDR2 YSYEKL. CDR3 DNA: TGCGCCAGCAGCCACGTCTGGACAGGGGGCAATCAGCCCCAGCATTTT. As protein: CASSHVWTGGNQPQHF.

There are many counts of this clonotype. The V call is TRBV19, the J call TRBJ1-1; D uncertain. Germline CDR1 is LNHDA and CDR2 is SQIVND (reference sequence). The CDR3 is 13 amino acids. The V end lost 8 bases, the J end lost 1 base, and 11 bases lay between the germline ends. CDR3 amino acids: CASAFDPNTEAFF. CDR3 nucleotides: TGTGCCAGTGCTTTCGACCCGAACACTGAAGCTTTCTTT.

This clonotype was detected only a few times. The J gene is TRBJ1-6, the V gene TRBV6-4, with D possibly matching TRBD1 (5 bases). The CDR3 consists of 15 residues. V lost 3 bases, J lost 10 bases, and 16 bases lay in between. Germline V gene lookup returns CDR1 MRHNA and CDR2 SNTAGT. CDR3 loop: CASSESRERGSPLHF. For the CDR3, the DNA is TGTGCCAGCAGTGAATCCCGGGAGAGGGGATCACCCCTCCACTTT.

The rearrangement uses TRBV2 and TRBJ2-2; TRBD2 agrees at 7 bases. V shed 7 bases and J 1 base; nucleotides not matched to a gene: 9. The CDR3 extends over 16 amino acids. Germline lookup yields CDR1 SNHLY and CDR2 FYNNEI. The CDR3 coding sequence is TGTGCCAGCAAGCGGGGCAACCGACTGAACACCGGGGAGCTGTTTTTT. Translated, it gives CASKRGNRLNTGELFF.

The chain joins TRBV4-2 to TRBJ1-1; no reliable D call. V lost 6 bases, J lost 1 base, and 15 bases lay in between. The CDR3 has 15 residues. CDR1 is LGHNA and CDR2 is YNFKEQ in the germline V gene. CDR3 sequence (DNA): TGTGCCAGCAGTCCCTCTCGGACGGGGAACACTGAAGCTTTCTTT. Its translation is CASSPSRTGNTEAFF.

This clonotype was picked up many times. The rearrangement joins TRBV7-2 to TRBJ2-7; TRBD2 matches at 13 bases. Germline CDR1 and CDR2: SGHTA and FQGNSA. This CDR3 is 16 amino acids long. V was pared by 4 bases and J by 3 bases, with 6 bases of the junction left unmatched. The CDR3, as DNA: TGTGCCAGCAGCTCCATCGGGACTAGCGGGAACTACGAGCAGTACTTC. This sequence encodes CASSSIGTSGNYEQYF.

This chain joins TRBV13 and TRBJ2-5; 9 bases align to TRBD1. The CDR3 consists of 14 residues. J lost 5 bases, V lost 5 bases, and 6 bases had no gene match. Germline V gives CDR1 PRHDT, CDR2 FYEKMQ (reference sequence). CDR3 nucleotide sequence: TGTGCCAGCAGCGAGCGGACAGGGGACGAGACCCAGTACTTC. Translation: CASSERTGDETQYF.

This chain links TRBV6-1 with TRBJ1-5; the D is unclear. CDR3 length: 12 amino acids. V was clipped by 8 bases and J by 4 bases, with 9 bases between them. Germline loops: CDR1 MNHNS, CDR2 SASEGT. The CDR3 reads CASHQGNQPQHF. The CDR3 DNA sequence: TGTGCCAGCCATCAAGGGAATCAGCCCCAGCATTTT.

The CDR3 DNA is TGTGCCAGCAGCGTAAGCGACAGCGGTACCGGGGAGCTGTTTTTT. The encoded protein is CASSVSDSGTGELFF. V and J are TRBV9 and TRBJ2-2; TRBD1 or TRBD2 may be the D gene (5 bases each). The CDR3 sequence is 15 residues long. Germline V gene data show CDR1 as SGDLS and CDR2 as YYNGEE. V was cut by 1 base and J by 5 bases, with 12 bases left in between.

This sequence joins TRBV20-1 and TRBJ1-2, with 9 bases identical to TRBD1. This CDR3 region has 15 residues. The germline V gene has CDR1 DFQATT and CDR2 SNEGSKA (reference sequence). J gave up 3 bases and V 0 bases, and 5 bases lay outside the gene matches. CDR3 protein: CSARDPRQGDYGYTF. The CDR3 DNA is TGCAGTGCTAGAGACCCTCGACAGGGGGACTATGGCTACACCTTC.

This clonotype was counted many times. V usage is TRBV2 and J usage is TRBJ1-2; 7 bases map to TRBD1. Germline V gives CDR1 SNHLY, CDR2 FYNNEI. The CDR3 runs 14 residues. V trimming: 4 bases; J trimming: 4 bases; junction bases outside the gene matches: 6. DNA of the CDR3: TGTGCCAGCAGTGGGGACAGAACCATCTATGGCTACACCTTC. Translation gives CASSGDRTIYGYTF.